This record concerns one TCR beta chain sequence. Its cognate antigen is unknown. Clones were sequenced by immunoSEQ multiplex PCR, and TCRdb holds only the in-frame ones, with some missing. The sample lists around 78,000 clones, approximately 85% occurring once. No infections or other immune events were documented during collection. CDR1 and CDR2 (germline): SGDLS, YYNGEE. The CDR3 is 17 residues long. Trimming removed 0 bases at V and 0 bases at J, with 13 bases between. This entry comes from a study of identifying expanded T cells in peripheral blood. The study, taken as a whole, reports: Over approximately two and four weeks, about 15 and 19 clones changed, versus approximately 1.1 between replicates.

V is TRBV9 and J is TRBJ1-3; D is perhaps TRBD1 (5 bases). The receptor was derived from a person between 18 and 75 years old in good health. The sample consisted of blood. The CDR3 is CASSVATGVDSGNTIYF. Here the CDR3 DNA reads TGTGCCAGCAGCGTAGCAACGGGGGTCGACTCTGGAAACACCATATATTTT.